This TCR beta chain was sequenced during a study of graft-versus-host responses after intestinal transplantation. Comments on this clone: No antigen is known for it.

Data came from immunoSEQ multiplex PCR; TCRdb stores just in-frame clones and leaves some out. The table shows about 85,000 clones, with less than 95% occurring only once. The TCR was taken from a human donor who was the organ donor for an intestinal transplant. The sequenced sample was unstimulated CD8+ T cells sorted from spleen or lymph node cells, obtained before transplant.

CDR3 sequence (DNA): TGCAGCGTTGAATCGGTACAGGGAAAGCCAGATACGCAGTATTTT. Its protein product is CSVESVQGKPDTQYF. The chain combines TRBV29-1 with TRBJ2-3; D perhaps matches TRBD1 (6 bases). The CDR3 loop spans 15 amino acids. The V end was cut by 2 bases, the J end by 4 bases, with 16 bases between. Looked up from germline, CDR1 is SQVTM and CDR2 is ANQGSEA.